The 22 T cell receptor beta chains reported below all come from one sample, sequenced in a study of control samples from healthy donors and cancer patients. Method: immunoSEQ multiplex PCR; TCRdb's copy keeps in-frame clones and lacks some. The table lists 85,000 to 95,000 clones, 88% of them singletons. Sequences were obtained from blood. These receptors all stem from a woman aged 65 to 85 in good health.

In DNA form, the CDR3 reads TGCGCCAGCAGCTTGGAGCTAAAACCAGGGGCCAAAAATGAGCAGTTCTTC. This codes for CASSLELKPGAKNEQFF. The genes are TRBV5-1 and TRBJ2-1; perhaps TRBD1 as D (6 bases). Trimming took off 0 bases at V and 7 bases at J, with 20 bases between the two ends. Looked up from germline, CDR1 is SGHRS and CDR2 is YFSETQ. This CDR3 has 17 residues. Filled out from reference TRBV5-1 and TRBJ2-1, the complete variable domain reads KAGVTQTPRYLIKTRGQQVTLSCSPISGHRSVSWYQQTPGQGLQFLFEYFSETQRNKGNFPGRFSGRQFSNSRSEMNVSTLELGDSALYLCASSLELKPGAKNEQFFGPGTRLTVL.

This sequence joins TRBV18 and TRBJ2-2; weak D call: TRBD2 (5 bases). Per the germline V gene, CDR1 is KGHSH and CDR2 is LQKENI. The V end lost 4 bases, the J end lost 0 bases, and 18 bases lay between the germline ends. The CDR3 covers 18 residues. The CDR3 DNA sequence: TGTGCCAGCTCACAAGCCGCTCTTCGGGGTTCGAACACCGGGGAGCTGTTTTTT. It yields the protein CASSQAALRGSNTGELFF. The full variable domain, completed using reference TRBV18 and TRBJ2-2, is NAGVMQNPRHLVRRRGQEARLRCSPMKGHSHVYWYRQLPEEGLKFMVYLQKENIIDESGMPKERFSAEFPKEGPSILRIQQVVRGDSAAYFCASSQAALRGSNTGELFFGEGSRLTVL.

The V and J genes are TRBV5-1 and TRBJ2-7, with 9 bases aligning to TRBD1. Per the germline V gene, CDR1 is SGHRS and CDR2 is YFSETQ. The CDR3 spans 15 residues. V shed 3 bases and J 4 bases; nucleotides not matched to a gene: 8. CDR3 loop: CASSSLGDRAYEQYF. The CDR3 region has the DNA TGCGCCAGCAGCTCCCTGGGGGACAGGGCGTACGAGCAGTACTTC.

The rearrangement links TRBV28 to TRBJ1-5; D call uncertain. This CDR3 has 13 amino acids. The germline CDR1 and CDR2 sequences are MDHEN and SYDVKM. V lost 2 bases to trimming and J lost 9 bases, with 11 bases between them. CDR3 protein: CASSLIPTTPQHF. CDR3 nucleotides: TGTGCCAGCAGTTTAATCCCAACAACGCCCCAGCATTTT.

The chain links TRBV7-9 to TRBJ1-2; 9 nucleotides match TRBD1. Trimming at V came to 1 base and at J to 7 bases, leaving 1 base not matched to a gene. Germline V gene lookup returns CDR1 SEHNR and CDR2 FQNEAQ (reference sequence). CDR3 size: 13 residues. Here the CDR3 reads CASSLGQGGGYTF. The CDR3 coding sequence is TGTGCCAGCAGCTTAGGACAGGGGGGTGGCTACACCTTC.

The genes are TRBV4-3 and TRBJ2-7; 9 nucleotides agree with TRBD2. V gave up 4 bases and J gave up 4 bases; unmatched junction bases: 5. The CDR3 extends over 14 amino acids. Germline CDR1 is LGHNA and CDR2 is YSLEER. The CDR3 loop reads CASSPGTSFYEQYF. In DNA form, the CDR3 reads TGCGCCAGCAGCCCCGGGACTAGCTTTTACGAGCAGTACTTC.

The chain uses TRBV2 and TRBJ1-2; 9 positions match TRBD1. Germline CDR1 is SNHLY and CDR2 is FYNNEI. The junction had 2 bases not matched to a gene; V was cut back by 8 bases and J by 4 bases. This CDR3 is 12 amino acids long. The CDR3 is CASGTGIYGYTF. The CDR3 DNA reads TGTGCCAGCGGGACAGGGATCTATGGCTACACCTTC.

The chain joins TRBV5-4 to TRBJ1-2; D is ambiguous. This CDR3 comprises 14 residues. Germline V gene sequence: CDR1 SGHNT, CDR2 YYREEE (reference sequence). V lost 0 bases and J lost 2, with 8 bases in between. The CDR3 nucleotides are TGTGCCAGCAGCTTGGACGGACTAAACTATGGCTACACCTTC. Residues: CASSLDGLNYGYTF.

The J gene is TRBJ2-6, the V gene TRBV13; unclear D gene. Trimming pared 6 bases from V and 0 bases from J, leaving 9 bases between. This CDR3 is 15 amino acids long. Looked up from germline, CDR1 is PRHDT and CDR2 is FYEKMQ (reference sequence). Here the CDR3 DNA reads TGTGCCAGCAGAATGCAAAGCTCTGGGGCCAACGTCCTGACTTTC. Its protein product is CASRMQSSGANVLTF.

CDR3 sequence reads: CASSLSRGLYNSPLHF. The CDR3 DNA is TGTGCCAGCAGCTTAAGCAGGGGGCTTTATAATTCACCCCTCCACTTT. The rearrangement joins TRBV7-9 to TRBJ1-6; the match to TRBD1 covers 8 bases. Looked up from germline, CDR1 is SEHNR and CDR2 is FQNEAQ (reference sequence). V lost 2 bases, J lost 4 bases, and 4 bases stayed unmatched. There are 16 residues in the CDR3.

The chain uses TRBV5-4 and TRBJ2-5; D may be TRBD1 (6 bases). The CDR3 has 13 residues. The germline gives CDR1 SGHNT, CDR2 YYREEE (reference sequence). The germline V and J ends were trimmed by 2 bases and 5 bases, with 10 bases remaining between them. This CDR3 is CASSFGGRETQYF. The CDR3 nucleotides are TGTGCCAGCAGCTTTGGGGGCCGGGAGACCCAGTACTTC.

This clone was seen just once. The chain is built from TRBV5-1 and TRBJ1-5; TRBD1 is a possible D gene (5 bases). This CDR3 has 15 residues. V was shortened by 4 bases and J by 1 base, with 12 bases between the two germline ends. Germline loops: CDR1 SGHRS, CDR2 YFSETQ. CDR3: CASSQAGGSNQPQHF. The CDR3 DNA is TGCGCCAGCAGCCAAGCGGGGGGAAGCAATCAGCCCCAGCATTTT. Full variable domain (missing parts from reference TRBV5-1 and TRBJ1-5): KAGVTQTPRYLIKTRGQQVTLSCSPISGHRSVSWYQQTPGQGLQFLFEYFSETQRNKGNFPGRFSGRQFSNSRSEMNVSTLELGDSALYLCASSQAGGSNQPQHFGDGTRLSIL.

The chain joins TRBV5-4 to TRBJ2-7; D possibly matches TRBD1 or TRBD2 (5 bases each). Trimming removed 4 bases at V and 0 bases at J, with 11 bases between. This CDR3 contains 14 residues. CDR1 and CDR2 (germline): SGHNT, YYREEE (reference sequence). The CDR3 loop reads CASSPEGSSYEQYF. The CDR3 DNA is TGTGCCAGCAGCCCCGAGGGGAGCTCCTACGAGCAGTACTTC.

This clone was counted between two and nine times. The gene calls are TRBV5-1 and TRBJ1-2, with D unresolved. The V end lost 0 bases, the J end lost 0 bases, and 6 bases lay between the germline ends. CDR3 length equals 14 residues. Germline lookup yields CDR1 SGHRS and CDR2 YFSETQ. The CDR3 reads CASSLDRANYGYTF. The CDR3 DNA reads TGCGCCAGCAGCTTGGACAGAGCTAACTATGGCTACACCTTC.

The genes are TRBV5-4 and TRBJ2-2; D remains unclear. CDR3 length: 16 amino acids. CDR1 SGHNT and CDR2 YYREEE come from the germline V gene (reference sequence). The V and J ends lost 0 bases and 7 bases respectively, with 16 bases between them. The CDR3 protein is CASSLASAIIGGELFF. CDR3 bases: TGTGCCAGCAGCTTGGCCTCGGCTATAATAGGCGGGGAGCTGTTTTTT.

V usage is TRBV28 and J usage is TRBJ2-7; D unclear. The CDR3 has 13 amino acids. V lost 5 bases and J 6 bases, leaving 14 bases between the germline ends. Germline CDR1 reads MDHEN; CDR2 reads SYDVKM. The CDR3 nucleotides are TGTGCCAGCAGTACTGGACCCTTCCCCGAGCAGTACTTC. Its protein is CASSTGPFPEQYF.

This clone was seen a single time. The rearrangement joins TRBV18 to TRBJ1-5; D may be TRBD1 (5 bases). The CDR3 runs to 14 residues. The germline CDR1 and CDR2 sequences are KGHSH and LQKENI. The germline V and J ends were trimmed by 2 bases and 4 bases, with 9 bases remaining between them. CDR3 in amino acids: CASSPGAGNQPQHF. The CDR3, as DNA: TGTGCCAGCTCACCAGGGGCGGGGAATCAGCCCCAGCATTTT.

The DNA of the CDR3 is TGTGCCAGCAGCTTAGGACTCGGGGACAGGGGTTCCGACTACACCTTC. Protein: CASSLGLGDRGSDYTF. The rearrangement links TRBV7-8 to TRBJ1-2; 10 bases agree with TRBD1. V lost 1 base and J lost 10; bases outside the gene matches: 12. Germline CDR1 reads SGHVS; CDR2 reads FQNEAQ. There are 16 residues in the CDR3.

The chain carries TRBV7-9 and TRBJ1-6; D may be TRBD1 (5 bases). CDR3 size: 16 residues. Trimming pared 1 base from V and 6 bases from J, leaving 13 bases between. CDR1 SEHNR and CDR2 FQNEAQ come from the germline V gene (reference sequence). This CDR3 reads CASSLDGTGFNSPLHF. DNA for the CDR3: TGTGCCAGCAGCTTAGATGGAACAGGCTTTAATTCACCCCTCCACTTT. Looking up the rest from reference TRBV7-9 and TRBJ1-6 gives the full variable domain: DTGVSQNPRHKITKRGQNVTFRCDPISEHNRLYWYRQTLGQGPEFLTYFQNEAQLEKSRLLSDRFSAERPKGSFSTLEIQRTEQGDSAMYLCASSLDGTGFNSPLHFGNGTRLTVT.

This clone has more than one count but fewer than ten. The genes are TRBV7-3 and TRBJ2-2, with D perhaps matching TRBD2 (5 bases). The V end lost 3 bases, the J end lost 5 bases, and 10 bases lay between the germline ends. This CDR3 is built from 14 residues. Germline CDR1 reads SGHTA; CDR2 reads FQGTGA. CDR3 DNA: TGTGCCAGCAGCTTCTCTAGCTATACCGGGGAGCTGTTTTTT. This sequence encodes CASSFSSYTGELFF.

V and J are TRBV19 and TRBJ1-1, with no clear D. Trimming took 0 bases from V and 4 from J, leaving 12 bases between them. Germline V lookup: CDR1 LNHDA, CDR2 SQIVND (reference sequence). The CDR3 length is 15 residues. DNA of the CDR3: TGTGCCAGTAGTATAGATACGGGTCCCTCCACTGAAGCTTTCTTT. It encodes CASSIDTGPSTEAFF.

The rearrangement joins TRBV5-1 to TRBJ1-2; TRBD1 matches at 10 bases. The CDR3 has 15 amino acids. Trimming took 6 bases from V and 7 from J; bases not matched to a gene: 12. Germline assignment: CDR1 SGHRS and CDR2 YFSETQ. In DNA, the CDR3 is TGCGCCAGCAACACCGATCCGGGACAGGGGCTTGGCTACACCTTC. Translated, it gives CASNTDPGQGLGYTF.